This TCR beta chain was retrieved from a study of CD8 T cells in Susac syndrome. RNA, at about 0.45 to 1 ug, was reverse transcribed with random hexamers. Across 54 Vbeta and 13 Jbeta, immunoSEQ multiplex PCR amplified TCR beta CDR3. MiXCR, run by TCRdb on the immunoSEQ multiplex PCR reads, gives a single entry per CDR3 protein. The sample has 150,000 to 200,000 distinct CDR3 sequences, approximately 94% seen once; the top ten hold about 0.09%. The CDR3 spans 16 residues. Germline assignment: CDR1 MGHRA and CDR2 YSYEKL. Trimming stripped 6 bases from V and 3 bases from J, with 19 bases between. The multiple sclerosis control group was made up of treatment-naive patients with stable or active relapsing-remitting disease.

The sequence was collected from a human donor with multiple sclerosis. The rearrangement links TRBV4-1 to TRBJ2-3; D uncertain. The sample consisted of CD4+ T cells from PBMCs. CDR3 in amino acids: CASSLFSRSSTDTQYF. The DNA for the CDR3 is TGCGCCAGCAGTCTCTTCAGTAGAAGCAGTACAGATACGCAGTATTTT.